This is a list of T cell receptor beta chains from one sample in a study of cytomegalovirus exposure and HLA in healthy donors. Sequenced by immunoSEQ multiplex PCR; TCRdb stores in-frame clones only, minus some. The sample shows some 130,000 clones, 80% of them seen only once. The sequenced sample was PBMCs. The receptors derive from a young man in good health and CMV-seronegative. CDR3s include the opening cysteine and the closing phenylalanine or tryptophan. A D gene is named only where the DNA matches it firmly.

v_gene	j_gene	d_gene	len	CDR3aa
TRBV5-1	TRBJ2-2	NA	15	CASSSQGTNTGELFF
TRBV6-5	TRBJ2-2	NA	14	CASSYVAATGELFF
TRBV29-1	TRBJ1-2	TRBD1	16	CSVERPGTAINYGYTF
TRBV29-1	TRBJ2-7	TRBD1	14	CSVEDQGAGYEQYF
TRBV16	TRBJ2-2	TRBD1	17	CASSKNTGGAYTGELFF
TRBV7-2	TRBJ2-7	TRBD2	16	CASISLTSGSLYEQYF
TRBV9	TRBJ2-4	NA	14	CASSDGEAKNIQYF
TRBV27	TRBJ2-1	TRBD1	16	CASSLSGGQGYNEQFF
TRBV6-5	TRBJ2-1	TRBD2	15	CASSLAGPGYNEQFF
TRBV7-9	TRBJ2-3	NA	16	CASSLVSGAVTDTQYF